This T cell receptor beta chain was observed in a study of T cell changes during pregnancy in multiple sclerosis. Profiling relied on immunoSEQ multiplex PCR, and the TCRdb table lists in-frame clones only, not all of them. In the table there are about 53,000 clones, 80% to 95% of which are singletons. CDR3 length: 17 residues. The V gene's germline CDR1 is MGHDK and CDR2 SYGVNS. V lost 3 bases to trimming and J lost 0 bases, with 15 bases between them. The sequencing here drew on CD4+ T cells from peripheral blood mononuclear cells, taken in the third trimester of pregnancy. The chain joins TRBV25-1 to TRBJ1-3; D possibly corresponds to TRBD1 (5 bases). The receptor was derived from a female donor with multiple sclerosis, enrolled in a pregnancy study. The CDR3 reads CASSDPRGGVSGNTIYF. For the CDR3, the DNA is TGTGCCAGCAGTGATCCCCGGGGGGGGGTCTCTGGAAACACCATATATTTT. Complete variable domain (other parts from reference TRBV25-1 and TRBJ1-3): EADIYQTPRYLVIGTGKKITLECSQTMGHDKMYWYQQDPGMELHLIHYSYGVNSTEKGDLSSESTVSRIRTEHFPLTLESARPSHTSQYLCASSDPRGGVSGNTIYFGEGSWLTVV.